The source of this T cell receptor beta chain is a study of T cells in Graves' hyperthyroidism and ophthalmopathy. What was amplified from RNA transcripts were TCR beta CDR3 regions. In the first-round RT-PCR of the TCR CDR3, the HTBI primer set was used. From the multiplex PCR reads, TCRdb called clonotypes with MiXCR, one entry per CDR3 protein. The sample includes around 420,000 distinct CDR3 sequences, 15% to 18% of them seen just once. V lost 6 bases, J lost 4 bases, and 10 bases stayed unmatched. CDR3 size: 15 residues. CDR1 and CDR2 (germline): ENHRY, SYGVKD. Uncontrolled infection, other autoimmune disease, pregnancy or lactation led to exclusion.

Sequencing input: blood. The TCR sequence derives from a woman aged 18-29 years with Graves' hyperthyroidism. The chain recombines TRBV10-3 with TRBJ2-7; 9 bases are a match to TRBD1. This chain's CDR3 is CAISPETGGSYEQYF. Here the CDR3 DNA reads TGTGCCATCAGCCCAGAGACAGGGGGATCGTACGAGCAGTACTTC.